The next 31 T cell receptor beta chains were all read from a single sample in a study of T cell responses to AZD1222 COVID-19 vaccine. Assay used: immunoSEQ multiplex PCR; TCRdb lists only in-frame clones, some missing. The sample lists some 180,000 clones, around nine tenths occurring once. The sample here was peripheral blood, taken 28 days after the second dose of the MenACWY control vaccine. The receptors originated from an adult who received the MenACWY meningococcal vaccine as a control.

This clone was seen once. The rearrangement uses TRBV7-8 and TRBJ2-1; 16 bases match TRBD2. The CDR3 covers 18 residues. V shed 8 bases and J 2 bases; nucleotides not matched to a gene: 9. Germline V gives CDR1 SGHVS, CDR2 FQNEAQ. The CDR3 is CASGGLAGGPPTYNEQFF. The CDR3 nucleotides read TGTGCCAGCGGGGGACTAGCGGGAGGGCCCCCCACCTACAATGAGCAGTTCTTC. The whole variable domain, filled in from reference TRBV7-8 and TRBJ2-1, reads GAGVSQSPRYKVAKRGQDVALRCDPISGHVSLFWYQQALGQGPEFLTYFQNEAQLDKSGLPSDRFFAERPEGSVSTLKIQRTQQEDSAVYLCASGGLAGGPPTYNEQFFGPGTRLTVL.

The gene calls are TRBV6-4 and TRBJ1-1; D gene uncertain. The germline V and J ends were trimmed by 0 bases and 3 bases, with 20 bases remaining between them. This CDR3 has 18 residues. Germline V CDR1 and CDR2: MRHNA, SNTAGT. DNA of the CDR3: TGTGCCAGCAGTGACTCGAGGAGGGCAGATCTACTTGACACTGAAGCTTTCTTT. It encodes CASSDSRRADLLDTEAFF.

The CDR3 nucleotides read TGTGCCAGCAGTTCAGACAGGGGACTTACCTACGAGCAGTACTTC. Its translation: CASSSDRGLTYEQYF. J is TRBJ2-7 and V is TRBV6-5; the match to TRBD1 covers 8 bases. Trimming cost V 4 bases and J 2 bases; bases outside gene matches: 7. The CDR3 consists of 15 residues. The germline gives CDR1 MNHEY, CDR2 SVGAGI.

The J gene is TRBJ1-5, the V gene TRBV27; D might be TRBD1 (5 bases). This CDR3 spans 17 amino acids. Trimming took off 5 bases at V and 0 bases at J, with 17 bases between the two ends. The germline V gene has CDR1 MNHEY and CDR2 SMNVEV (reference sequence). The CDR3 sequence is CASSPHGGEGSNQPQHF. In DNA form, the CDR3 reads TGTGCCAGCAGTCCCCATGGGGGAGAGGGTAGCAATCAGCCCCAGCATTTT.

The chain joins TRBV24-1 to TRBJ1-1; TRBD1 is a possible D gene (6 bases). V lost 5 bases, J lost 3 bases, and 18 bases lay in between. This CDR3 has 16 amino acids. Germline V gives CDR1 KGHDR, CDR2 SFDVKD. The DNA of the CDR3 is TGTGCCACCAGTGGGGGGCCTCGCTCCGGCCACACTGAAGCTTTCTTT. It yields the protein CATSGGPRSGHTEAFF.

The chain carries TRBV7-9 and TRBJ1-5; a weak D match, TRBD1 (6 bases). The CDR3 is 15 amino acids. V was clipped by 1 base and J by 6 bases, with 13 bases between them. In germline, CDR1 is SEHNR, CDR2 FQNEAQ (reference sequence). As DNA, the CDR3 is TGTGCCAGCAGCTTAGAGGGGGGTTTCGGTCAGCCCCAGCATTTT. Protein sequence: CASSLEGGFGQPQHF.

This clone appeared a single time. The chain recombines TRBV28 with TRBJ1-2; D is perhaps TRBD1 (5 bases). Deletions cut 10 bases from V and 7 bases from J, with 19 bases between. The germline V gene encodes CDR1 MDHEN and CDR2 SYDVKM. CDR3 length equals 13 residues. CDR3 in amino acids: CATGGGQVGGYTF. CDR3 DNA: TGTGCCACGGGGGGTGGCCAAGTAGGTGGCTACACCTTC.

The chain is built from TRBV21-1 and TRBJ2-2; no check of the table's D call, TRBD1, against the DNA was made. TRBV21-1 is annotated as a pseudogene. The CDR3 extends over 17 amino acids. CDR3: CASSKGGQAANTGELFF. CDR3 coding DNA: TGTGCCAGCAGCAAAGGGGGACAGGCCGCGAACACCGGGGAGCTGTTTTTT.

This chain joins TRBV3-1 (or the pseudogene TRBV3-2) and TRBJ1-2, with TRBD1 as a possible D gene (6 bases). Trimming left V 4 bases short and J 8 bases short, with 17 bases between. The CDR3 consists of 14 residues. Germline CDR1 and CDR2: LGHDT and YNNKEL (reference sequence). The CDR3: CASSPKGGGRGYTF. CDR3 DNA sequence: TGTGCCAGCAGCCCTAAAGGGGGAGGACGGGGCTACACCTTC.

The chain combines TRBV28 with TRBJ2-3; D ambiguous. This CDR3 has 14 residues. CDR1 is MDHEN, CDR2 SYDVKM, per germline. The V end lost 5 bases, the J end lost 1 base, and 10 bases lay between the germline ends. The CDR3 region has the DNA TGTGCCAGCAGTACCGGCTGGGGCACAGATACGCAGTATTTT. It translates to CASSTGWGTDTQYF.

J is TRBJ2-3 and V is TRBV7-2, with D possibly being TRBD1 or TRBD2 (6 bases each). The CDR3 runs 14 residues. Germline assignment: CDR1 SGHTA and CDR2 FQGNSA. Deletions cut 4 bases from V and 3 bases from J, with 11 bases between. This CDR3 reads CASSSQGRTDTQYF. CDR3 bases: TGTGCCAGCAGCTCTCAGGGGAGGACAGATACGCAGTATTTT.

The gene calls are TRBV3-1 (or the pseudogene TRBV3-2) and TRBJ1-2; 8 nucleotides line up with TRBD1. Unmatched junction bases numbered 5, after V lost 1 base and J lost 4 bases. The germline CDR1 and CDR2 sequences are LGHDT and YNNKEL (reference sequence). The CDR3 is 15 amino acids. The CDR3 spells CASSQGTGRSYGYTF. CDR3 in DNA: TGTGCCAGCAGCCAAGGGACAGGGCGAAGCTATGGCTACACCTTC.

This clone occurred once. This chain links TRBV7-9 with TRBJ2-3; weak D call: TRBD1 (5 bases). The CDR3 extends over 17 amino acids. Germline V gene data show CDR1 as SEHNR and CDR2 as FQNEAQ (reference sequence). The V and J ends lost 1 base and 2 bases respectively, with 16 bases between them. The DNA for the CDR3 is TGTGCCAGCAGCTTAGTTTTTCAGGACACAGACACAGATACGCAGTATTTT. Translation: CASSLVFQDTDTDTQYF.

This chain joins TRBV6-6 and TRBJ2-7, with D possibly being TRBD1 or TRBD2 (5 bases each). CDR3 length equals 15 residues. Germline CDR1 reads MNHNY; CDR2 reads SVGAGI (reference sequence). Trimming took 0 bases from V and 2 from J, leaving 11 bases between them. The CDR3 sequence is CASSYSGVGTYEQYF. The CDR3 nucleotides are TGTGCCAGCAGTTACTCGGGGGTGGGAACCTACGAGCAGTACTTC.

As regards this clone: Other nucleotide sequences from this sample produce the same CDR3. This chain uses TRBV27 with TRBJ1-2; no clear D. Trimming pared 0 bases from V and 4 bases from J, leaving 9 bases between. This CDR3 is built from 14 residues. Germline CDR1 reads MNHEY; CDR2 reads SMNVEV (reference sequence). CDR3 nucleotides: TGTGCCAGCAGTTTATCAGGGCAAGGCTATGGCTACACCTTC. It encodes CASSLSGQGYGYTF.

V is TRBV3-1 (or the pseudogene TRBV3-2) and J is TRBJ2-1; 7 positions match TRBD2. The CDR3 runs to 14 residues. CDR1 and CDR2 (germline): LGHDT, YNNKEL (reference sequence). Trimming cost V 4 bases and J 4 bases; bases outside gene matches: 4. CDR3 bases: TGTGCCAGCAGCCGGGAGGGCCAGTACAATGAGCAGTTCTTC. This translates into CASSREGQYNEQFF.

In DNA form, the CDR3 reads TGTGCCAGCTCACCGAGACAGGGTCGACACAATGAGCAGTTCTTC. Translation: CASSPRQGRHNEQFF. The rearrangement joins TRBV18 to TRBJ2-1, with TRBD1 identical over 7 bases. This CDR3 is built from 15 residues. Per germline, CDR1 KGHSH and CDR2 LQKENI. Trimming cost V 3 bases and J 5 bases; bases outside gene matches: 7.

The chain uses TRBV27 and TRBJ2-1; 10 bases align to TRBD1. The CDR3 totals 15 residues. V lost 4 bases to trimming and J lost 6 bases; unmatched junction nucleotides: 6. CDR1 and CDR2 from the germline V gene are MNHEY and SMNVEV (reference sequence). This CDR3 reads CASSWGQGLGNEQFF. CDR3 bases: TGTGCCAGCAGTTGGGGACAGGGGTTAGGCAATGAGCAGTTCTTC.

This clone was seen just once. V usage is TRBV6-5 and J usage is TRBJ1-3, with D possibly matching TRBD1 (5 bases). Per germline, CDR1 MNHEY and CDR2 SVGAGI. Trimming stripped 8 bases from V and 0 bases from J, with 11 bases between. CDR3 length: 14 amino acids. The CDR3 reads CASWGMSSGNTIYF. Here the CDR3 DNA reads TGTGCCAGCTGGGGCATGAGCTCTGGAAACACCATATATTTT.

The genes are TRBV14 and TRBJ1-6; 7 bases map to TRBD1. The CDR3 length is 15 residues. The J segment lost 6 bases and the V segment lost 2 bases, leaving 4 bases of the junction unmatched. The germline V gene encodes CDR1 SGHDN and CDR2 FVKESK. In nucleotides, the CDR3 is TGTGCCAGCAGCCAATCAGGACAGGCTAATTCACCCCTCCACTTT. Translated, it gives CASSQSGQANSPLHF. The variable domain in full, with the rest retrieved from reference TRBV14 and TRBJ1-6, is EAGVTQFPSHSVIEKGQTVTLRCDPISGHDNLYWYRRVMGKEIKFLLHFVKESKQDESGMPNNRFLAERTGGTYSTLKVQPAELEDSGVYFCASSQSGQANSPLHFGNGTRLTVT.

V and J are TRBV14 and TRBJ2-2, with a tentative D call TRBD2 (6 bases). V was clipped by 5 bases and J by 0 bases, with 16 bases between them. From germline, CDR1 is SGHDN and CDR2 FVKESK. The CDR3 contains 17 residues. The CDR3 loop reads CASSTARETSNTGELFF. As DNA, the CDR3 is TGTGCCAGCAGCACAGCCCGGGAGACCTCGAACACCGGGGAGCTGTTTTTT.

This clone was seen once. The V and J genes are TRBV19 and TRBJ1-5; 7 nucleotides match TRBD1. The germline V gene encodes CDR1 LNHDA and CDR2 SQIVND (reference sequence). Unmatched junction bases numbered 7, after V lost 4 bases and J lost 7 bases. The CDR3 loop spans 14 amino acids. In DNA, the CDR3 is TGTGCCAGTAGTACGACAGGGCGCGACCAGCCCCAGCATTTT. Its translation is CASSTTGRDQPQHF.

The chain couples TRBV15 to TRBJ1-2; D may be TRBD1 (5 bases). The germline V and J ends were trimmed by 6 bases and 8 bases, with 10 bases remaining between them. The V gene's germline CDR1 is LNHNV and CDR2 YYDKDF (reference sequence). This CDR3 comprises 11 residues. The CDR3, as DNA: TGTGCCACCAGTGCAGGGTGGGGCTACACCTTC. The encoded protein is CATSAGWGYTF.

The CDR3 sequence is CAISGQVYEQYF. The CDR3 DNA reads TGTGCCATCAGTGGGCAGGTCTACGAGCAGTACTTC. The genes are TRBV10-3 and TRBJ2-7, with D unclear. V lost 4 bases, J lost 3 bases, and 7 bases lay in between. The V gene's germline CDR1 is ENHRY and CDR2 SYGVKD. The length of the CDR3 is 12 residues.

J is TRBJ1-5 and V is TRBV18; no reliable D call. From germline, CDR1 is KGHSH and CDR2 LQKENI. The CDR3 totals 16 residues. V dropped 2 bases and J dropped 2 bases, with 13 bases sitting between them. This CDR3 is CASSPNTNSGNQPQHF. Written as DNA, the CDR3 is TGTGCCAGCTCACCAAACACAAACTCCGGCAATCAGCCCCAGCATTTT.

The CDR3 here is CASSQGTGLYYEQYF. The CDR3 coding sequence is TGCGCCAGCAGCCAAGGTACGGGCCTTTACTACGAGCAGTACTTC. This chain joins TRBV4-1 and TRBJ2-7; no clear D gene. Trimming took 1 base from V and 3 from J, leaving 13 bases between them. The germline V gene encodes CDR1 MGHRA and CDR2 YSYEKL. CDR3 length equals 15 residues.

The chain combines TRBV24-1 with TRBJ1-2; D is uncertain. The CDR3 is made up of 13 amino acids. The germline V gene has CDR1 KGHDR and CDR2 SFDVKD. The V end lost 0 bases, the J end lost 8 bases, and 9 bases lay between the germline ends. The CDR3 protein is CATSDLPAGGYTF. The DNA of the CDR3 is TGTGCCACCAGTGATTTGCCCGCTGGCGGCTACACCTTC.

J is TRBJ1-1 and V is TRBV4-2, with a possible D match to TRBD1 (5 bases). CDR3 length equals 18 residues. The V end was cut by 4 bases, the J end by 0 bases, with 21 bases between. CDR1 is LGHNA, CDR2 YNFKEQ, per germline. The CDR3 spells CASSPQGRAGTMNTEAFF. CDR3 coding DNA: TGTGCCAGCAGCCCTCAGGGCAGGGCGGGGACCATGAACACTGAAGCTTTCTTT.

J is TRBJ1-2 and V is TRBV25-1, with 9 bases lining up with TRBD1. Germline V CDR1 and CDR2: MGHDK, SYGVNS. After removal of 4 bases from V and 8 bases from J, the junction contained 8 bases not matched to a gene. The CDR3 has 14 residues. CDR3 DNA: TGTGCCAGCAGTGCACCGGGACAGGGCCGCGGCTACACCTTC. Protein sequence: CASSAPGQGRGYTF.

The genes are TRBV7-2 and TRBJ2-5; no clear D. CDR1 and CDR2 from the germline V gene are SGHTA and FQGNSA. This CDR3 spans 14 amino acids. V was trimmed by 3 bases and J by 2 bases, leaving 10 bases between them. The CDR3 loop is CASSFFGQQETQYF. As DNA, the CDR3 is TGTGCCAGCAGCTTCTTTGGTCAGCAAGAGACCCAGTACTTC.

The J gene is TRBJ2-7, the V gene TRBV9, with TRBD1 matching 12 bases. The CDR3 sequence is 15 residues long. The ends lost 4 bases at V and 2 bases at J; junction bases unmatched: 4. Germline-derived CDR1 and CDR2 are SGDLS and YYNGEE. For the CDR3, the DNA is TGTGCCAGCAGCCCCGGGACAGGGGGCCCCTACGAGCAGTACTTC. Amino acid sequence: CASSPGTGGPYEQYF.